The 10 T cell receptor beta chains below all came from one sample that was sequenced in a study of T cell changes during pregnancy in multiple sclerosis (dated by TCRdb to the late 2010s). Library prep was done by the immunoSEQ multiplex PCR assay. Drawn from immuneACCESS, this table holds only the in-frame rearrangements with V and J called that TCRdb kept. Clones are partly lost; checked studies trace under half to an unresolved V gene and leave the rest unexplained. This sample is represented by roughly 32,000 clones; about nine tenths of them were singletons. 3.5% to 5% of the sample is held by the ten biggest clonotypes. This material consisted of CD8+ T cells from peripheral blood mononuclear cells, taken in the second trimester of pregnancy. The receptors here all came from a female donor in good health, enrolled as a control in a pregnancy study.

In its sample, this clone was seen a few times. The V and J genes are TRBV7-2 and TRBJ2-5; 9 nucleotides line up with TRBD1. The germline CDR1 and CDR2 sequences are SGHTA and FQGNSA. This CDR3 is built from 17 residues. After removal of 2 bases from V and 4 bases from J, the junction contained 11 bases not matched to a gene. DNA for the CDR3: TGTGCCAGCAGCTTATCGGGGACAGGGAGCCCTCGAGAGACCCAGTACTTC. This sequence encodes CASSLSGTGSPRETQYF.

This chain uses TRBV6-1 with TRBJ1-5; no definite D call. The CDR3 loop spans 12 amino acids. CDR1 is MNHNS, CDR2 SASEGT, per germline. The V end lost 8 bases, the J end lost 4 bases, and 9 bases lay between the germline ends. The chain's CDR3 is CASGLWNQPQHF. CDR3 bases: TGTGCCAGCGGACTGTGGAATCAGCCCCAGCATTTT.

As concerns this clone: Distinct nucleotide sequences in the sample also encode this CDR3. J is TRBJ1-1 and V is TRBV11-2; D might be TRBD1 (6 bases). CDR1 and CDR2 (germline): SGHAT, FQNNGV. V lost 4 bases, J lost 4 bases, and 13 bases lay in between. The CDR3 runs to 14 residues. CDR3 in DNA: TGTGCCAGCAGCTCACAGGGATATGGCACTGAAGCTTTCTTT. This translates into CASSSQGYGTEAFF.

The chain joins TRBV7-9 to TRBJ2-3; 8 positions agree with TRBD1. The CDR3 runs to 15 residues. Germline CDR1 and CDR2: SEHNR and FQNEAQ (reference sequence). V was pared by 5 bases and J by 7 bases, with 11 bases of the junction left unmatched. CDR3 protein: CASSPHAGQGYTQYF. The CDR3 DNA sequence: TGTGCCAGCAGCCCCCATGCCGGACAGGGTTATACGCAGTATTTT.

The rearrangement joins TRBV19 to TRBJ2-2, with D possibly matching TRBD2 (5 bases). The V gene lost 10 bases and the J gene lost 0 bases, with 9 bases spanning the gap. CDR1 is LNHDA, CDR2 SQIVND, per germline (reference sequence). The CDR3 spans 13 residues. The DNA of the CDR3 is TGTGCCACCTCCGGGGCGAACACCGGGGAGCTGTTTTTT. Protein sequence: CATSGANTGELFF.

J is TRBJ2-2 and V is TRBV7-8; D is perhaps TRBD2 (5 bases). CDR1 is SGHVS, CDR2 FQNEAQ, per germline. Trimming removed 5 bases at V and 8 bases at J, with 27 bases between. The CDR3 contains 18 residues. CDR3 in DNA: TGTGCCAGCAGCATAATTTTGCTTAAAGGACTCCAAATAGGGGAGCTGTTTTTT. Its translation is CASSIILLKGLQIGELFF.

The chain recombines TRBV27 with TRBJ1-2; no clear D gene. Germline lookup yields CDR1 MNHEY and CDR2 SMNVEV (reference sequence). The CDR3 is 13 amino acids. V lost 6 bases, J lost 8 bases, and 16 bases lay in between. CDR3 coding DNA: TGTGCCAGCAGCCCCCGGGGTCTGGTGGGCTACACCTTC. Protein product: CASSPRGLVGYTF.

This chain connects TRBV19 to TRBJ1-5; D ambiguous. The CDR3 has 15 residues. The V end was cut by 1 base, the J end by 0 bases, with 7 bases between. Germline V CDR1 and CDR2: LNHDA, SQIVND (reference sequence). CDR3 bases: TGTGCCAGTAGTATAGTCGGGATTAGCAATCAGCCCCAGCATTTT. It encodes CASSIVGISNQPQHF.

The CDR3 region has the DNA TGTGCCAGCAGCCCCTGGGAGGTCAACACCGGGGAGCTGTTTTTT. Its protein product is CASSPWEVNTGELFF. The genes are TRBV5-6 and TRBJ2-2, with D perhaps matching TRBD2 (6 bases). Between the trimmed V and J ends, which lost 4 bases and 2 bases, there was a span of 12 bases. CDR1 and CDR2 (germline): SGHDT, YYEEEE. The CDR3 is 15 amino acids.

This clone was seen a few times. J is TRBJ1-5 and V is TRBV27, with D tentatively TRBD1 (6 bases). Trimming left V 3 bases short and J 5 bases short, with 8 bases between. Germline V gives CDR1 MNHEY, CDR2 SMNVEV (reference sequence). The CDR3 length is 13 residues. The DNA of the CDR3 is TGTGCCAGCAGTTTTTCAGGGGATCAGCCCCAGCATTTT. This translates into CASSFSGDQPQHF.